The 8 T cell receptor beta chains listed next were all sequenced from one sample in a study of beta chain features in type 1 diabetes. Investigators reverse transcribed all isolated RNA, so they sequenced expressed TCRB transcripts. This table comes from immunoSEQ multiplex PCR, and its TCRdb copy is limited to in-frame clones, with some not included. Among some 410,000 clones listed, over 10% were seen once. Sequenced sample: naive CD4+ T cells from blood. The receptors were sampled from a woman aged 18-29 years in good health.

Points on this clone: The sample holds other DNA sequences that translate to the same CDR3. The gene calls are TRBV5-1 and TRBJ2-3, with D uncertain. CDR3 size: 14 residues. Per germline, CDR1 SGHRS and CDR2 YFSETQ. Trimming left V 0 bases short and J 1 base short, with 6 bases between. CDR3 nucleotides: TGCGCCAGCAGCTTGGACAGCCGCACAGATACGCAGTATTTT. It codes for CASSLDSRTDTQYF.

The CDR3 sequence is CASSSGQEQFF. CDR3 nucleotides: TGTGCCAGCAGCTCCGGACAGGAGCAGTTCTTC. The rearrangement joins TRBV2 to TRBJ2-1; possible D gene TRBD1, 6 bases. V was clipped by 6 bases and J by 10 bases, with 10 bases between them. Germline V gene data show CDR1 as SNHLY and CDR2 as FYNNEI. The CDR3 covers 11 residues.

About this clone itself: This specimen includes other DNA sequences encoding the same CDR3. This rearrangement joins TRBV7-6 to TRBJ2-3; D unclear. V lost 4 bases and J 3 bases, leaving 5 bases between the germline ends. The germline gives CDR1 SGHVS, CDR2 FNYEAQ. This CDR3 has 12 amino acids. This chain's CDR3 is CASSSNTDTQYF. CDR3 nucleotide sequence: TGTGCCAGCAGCTCTAATACAGATACGCAGTATTTT.

This chain connects TRBV6-6 to TRBJ2-7, with unresolved D. The germline V gene encodes CDR1 MNHNY and CDR2 SVGAGI (reference sequence). The V and J ends lost 6 bases and 5 bases respectively, with 5 bases between them. The CDR3 covers 10 residues. CDR3 region: CASRADEQYF. Written as DNA, the CDR3 is TGTGCCAGCAGGGCCGACGAGCAGTACTTC.

The chain links TRBV30 to TRBJ2-7, with D perhaps matching TRBD2 (6 bases). Germline V gene lookup returns CDR1 GTSNPN and CDR2 SVGIG (reference sequence). Between the trimmed V and J ends, which lost 0 bases and 2 bases, there was a span of 11 bases. The CDR3 runs to 14 residues. Here the CDR3 DNA reads TGTGCCTGGAGTGTGGGACTGGGCCCCTACGAGCAGTACTTC. As protein: CAWSVGLGPYEQYF.

This chain connects TRBV19 to TRBJ1-2; D gene uncertain. The CDR3 length is 16 residues. Germline loops: CDR1 LNHDA, CDR2 SQIVND (reference sequence). Trimming left V 5 bases short and J 3 bases short, with 19 bases between. This CDR3 reads CASSVKSKGFDYGYTF. The CDR3 DNA reads as TGTGCCAGTAGTGTGAAATCCAAGGGATTCGACTATGGCTACACCTTC. The complete variable domain, with remaining parts taken from reference TRBV19 and TRBJ1-2, reads DGGITQSPKYLFRKEGQNVTLSCEQNLNHDAMYWYRQDPGQGLRLIYYSQIVNDFQKGDIAEGYSVSREKKESFPLTVTSAQKNPTAFYLCASSVKSKGFDYGYTFGSGTRLTVV.

In its sample, this clone was seen a few times. The chain joins TRBV14 to TRBJ2-6; D gene uncertain. This CDR3 has 13 residues. The germline V gene has CDR1 SGHDN and CDR2 FVKESK. Trimming removed 6 bases at V and 6 bases at J, with 9 bases between. The CDR3 sequence is CASSHTAANVLTF. CDR3 coding DNA: TGTGCCAGCAGTCATACAGCGGCCAACGTCCTGACTTTC.

The CDR3 sequence: CAISIQGAQETQYF. Written as DNA, the CDR3 is TGTGCCATCAGTATACAGGGGGCTCAAGAGACCCAGTACTTC. The V call is TRBV10-3, the J call TRBJ2-5; 9 nucleotides line up with TRBD1. Germline V gene sequence: CDR1 ENHRY, CDR2 SYGVKD. CDR3 size: 14 residues. Trimming at V came to 5 bases and at J to 2 bases, leaving 3 bases not matched to a gene.